The rows below give T cell receptor beta chains drawn from one sample of a study of T cells in Graves' hyperthyroidism and ophthalmopathy. TCRdb called the multiplex PCR reads again in MiXCR, with one record for every CDR3 protein. The sample has more than 350,000 distinct CDR3 sequences; under 15% are singletons. Sequenced input: blood. These receptors were taken from a woman aged 25 to 39 with Graves' hyperthyroidism. The CDR3 runs from the conserved cysteine through the conserved F or W. Each record gives: V gene, D gene, J gene, clone size, CDR3 DNA, CDR3 protein. The D gene is left open where the match is weak. Clone sizes are given selectively: once, few, many, or a class where the clone is expanded.

>TRBV11-3|TRBD2|TRBJ2-3|-
TGTGCCAGCAGCTTAGGGGGACTAGCGGGAGATAAGACAGATACGCAGTATTTT
CASSLGGLAGDKTDTQYF
>TRBV18|TRBD1|TRBJ1-2|many
TGTGCCAGCTCAAACAAACAGGGGAACTATGGCTACACCTTC
CASSNKQGNYGYTF
>TRBV5-1|-|TRBJ1-6|many
TGCGCCAGCAGCTCGCCGGGGGGGTCACCCCTCCACTTT
CASSSPGGSPLHF
>TRBV11-3|TRBD1|TRBJ2-7|many
TGTGCCAGCAGCCAAAGGGACAGACATTACGAGCAGTACTTC
CASSQRDRHYEQYF
>TRBV24-1|TRBD2|TRBJ2-3|many
TGTGCCACCAGTGACTCGGGACTAGCAGAGGCGGATACGCAGTATTTT
CATSDSGLAEADTQYF
>TRBV28|TRBD1|TRBJ1-1|-
TGTGCCAGCAGTTTACTACAGGGGGCTGAAGCTTTCTTT
CASSLLQGAEAFF
>TRBV30|-|TRBJ2-1|many
TGTGCCTGGAGGGGGAGCTCCTACAATGAGCAGTTCTTC
CAWRGSSYNEQFF
>TRBV6-1|-|TRBJ2-3|few
TGTGCCAGCAGTGGACTAGTCGGTACGCAGTATTTT
CASSGLVGTQYF
>TRBV7-9|-|TRBJ2-7|few
TGTGCCAGCAGCACAACTATGACCGGGACGGCGTACGAGCAGTACTTC
CASSTTMTGTAYEQYF
>TRBV7-2|-|TRBJ2-7|many
TGTGCCAGCAGCCCTGGGTCGGGGGTCTACGAGCAGTACTTC
CASSPGSGVYEQYF
>TRBV11-2|-|TRBJ2-5|many
TGTGCCAGCAGCTTAGATTTTTGGGAGCGCCTCAATGGGGAGACCCAGTACTTC
CASSLDFWERLNGETQYF
>TRBV7-6|TRBD1|TRBJ2-7|many
TGTGCCAGCAGCTTAGCGGGGCAGGGGGCGTTTTTATACGAGCAGTACTTC
CASSLAGQGAFLYEQYF
>TRBV19|TRBD1|TRBJ2-7|-
TGTGCCAGTAGTATACCCCGAACCGGGACAGGGGGCGAGCAGTACTTC
CASSIPRTGTGGEQYF
>TRBV5-1|-|TRBJ2-3|many
TGCGCCAGCAGACAGCACTCTTCTCGCACAGATACGCAGTATTTT
CASRQHSSRTDTQYF
>TRBV19|-|TRBJ1-5|-
TGTGCCACTCATCGGACGGCCAGGATCAATCAGCCCCAGCATTTT
CATHRTARINQPQHF
>TRBV19|TRBD2|TRBJ2-2|few
TGTGCCAGTAGTATCGCCTCTAGCGGGGTGACCGGGGAGCTGTTTTTT
CASSIASSGVTGELFF
>TRBV28|-|TRBJ2-7|few
TGTGTCAGCAGTCTTCCGGGACCCTCTTCCTACGAGCAGTACTTC
CVSSLPGPSSYEQYF
>TRBV30|-|TRBJ2-5|many
TGTGCCTGGAGTGTGGGGGCTACGGGGGAGACCCAGTACTTC
CAWSVGATGETQYF
>TRBV6-1|-|TRBJ2-2|many
TGTGCCAGCCTTAGAAAAAACACCGGGGAGCTGTTTTTT
CASLRKNTGELFF
>TRBV5-1|-|TRBJ2-1|-
TGCGCCAGCAGTTTCCCCGAGTTGAGTCGAGGGGGATCCTACAATGAGCAGTTCTTC
CASSFPELSRGGSYNEQFF
>TRBV4-2|TRBD2|TRBJ2-7|-
TGTGCCAGCAGCCAAGAACCAGCGGGAGGTCTCGAGCAGTACTTC
CASSQEPAGGLEQYF
>TRBV5-4|TRBD2|TRBJ2-1|-
TGTGCCAGCAGCCAAGGCGCCGGGACTAGCGGGAGCAATGAGCAGTTCTTC
CASSQGAGTSGSNEQFF
>TRBV13|TRBD2|TRBJ2-3|-
TGTGCCAGCAGCTCGCACAGACTAGCGGGAGGTTCAGCAGATACGCAGTATTTT
CASSSHRLAGGSADTQYF
>TRBV3-1|-|TRBJ1-2|few
TGTGCCAGCAGCCAAGATAGCTCATTCTACACCTTC
CASSQDSSFYTF
>TRBV10-3|-|TRBJ2-7|many
TGTGCCATCAGTGACGTGACTACGGCCTACGAGCAGTACTTC
CAISDVTTAYEQYF
>TRBV18|-|TRBJ2-1|many
TGTGCCAGCTCACCACCGAGCGGGTTGTACAATGAGCAGTTCTTC
CASSPPSGLYNEQFF
>TRBV12-3/TRBV12-4|-|TRBJ1-5|many
TGTGCCAGCAGTCTTAGACAGATTAGCAATCAGCCCCAGCATTTT
CASSLRQISNQPQHF
>TRBV6-5|TRBD2|TRBJ2-7|-
TGTGCCAGCAGTTACTCAGGACTAGCGCATATCTACGAGCAGTACTTC
CASSYSGLAHIYEQYF
>TRBV9|TRBD2|TRBJ2-7|once
TGTGCCAGCAGCCCCACTAGCGCCCCAAATGCCTACGAGCAATACTTC
CASSPTSAPNAYEQYF
>TRBV12-3/TRBV12-4|TRBD2|TRBJ2-7|few
TGTGCCAGCAGCCTCCGGGCGGGAGCCTACGAGCAGTACTTC
CASSLRAGAYEQYF
>TRBV20-1|-|TRBJ2-4|many
TGCAGTGCTAGAGATGGGAGCCACATCGGGGACATTCAGTACTTC
CSARDGSHIGDIQYF
>TRBV28|TRBD1|TRBJ2-3|many
TGTGCCAGCAGTTTTTACGCCGGACAGGCAGATACGCAGTATTTT
CASSFYAGQADTQYF
>TRBV19|-|TRBJ1-4|-
TGTGCCAGTAGCTCTCCAGGAAGGACTAATGAAAAACTGTTTTTT
CASSSPGRTNEKLFF
>TRBV16|-|TRBJ1-1|few
TGTGCCAGCAGCCATTCCTCGACAGGAGGGGGGAACACTGAAGCTTTCTTT
CASSHSSTGGGNTEAFF
>TRBV20-1|TRBD2|TRBJ2-1|many
TGCAGTGCTATAGGGACTAGCGGGAGTGAGTACCGCAATGAGCAGTTCTTC
CSAIGTSGSEYRNEQFF
>TRBV30|-|TRBJ2-1|few
TGTGCCTGGAACAAGGTTAATGAGCAGTTCTTC
CAWNKVNEQFF
>TRBV5-1|-|TRBJ1-4|-
TGCGCCAGCAGTCTCCCTTCAGGTGAAAAACTGTTTTTT
CASSLPSGEKLFF
>TRBV29-1|-|TRBJ2-3|-
TGCAGCGTGGTAAGGGAGGCAGGGGATGTCACAGATACGCAGTATTTT
CSVVREAGDVTDTQYF
>TRBV5-4|TRBD2|TRBJ2-1|-
TGTGCCAGCAGTCCGACTAGCACGAGCTCCTACAATGAGCAGTTCTTC
CASSPTSTSSYNEQFF
>TRBV20-1|TRBD1|TRBJ2-2|once
TGCAGTGCTGCCGGGACAGGCAACACCGGGGAGCTGTTTTTT
CSAAGTGNTGELFF
>TRBV4-2|TRBD1|TRBJ2-7|-
TGTGCCAGCAGCCATTATCGTACCGGGACAGGGGGCTTTACAAGCTCCTACGAGCAGTACTTC
CASSHYRTGTGGFTSSYEQYF
>TRBV7-9|TRBD1|TRBJ1-4|-
TGTGCCGGCCAGACAGGGGGGTATGAAAAACTGTTTTTT
CAGQTGGYEKLFF
>TRBV7-8|-|TRBJ2-5|-
TGTGCCAGCAGCTTGGAGCTAGCGCCCAGGGAGACCCAGTACTTC
CASSLELAPRETQYF
>TRBV6-1|TRBD1|TRBJ2-7|many
TGTGCCAGCAGTGAGGGGGCAGGGGGTCTCTCCTACGAGCAGTACTTC
CASSEGAGGLSYEQYF
>TRBV9|-|TRBJ2-3|many
TGTGCCAGCAGCGTACGTCCCATCGAGACGCAGGATACGCAGTATTTT
CASSVRPIETQDTQYF
>TRBV28|TRBD1|TRBJ2-1|few
TGTGCCAGCAGACCCACGAGGGGGCCCATCCATGAGCAGTTCTTC
CASRPTRGPIHEQFF
>TRBV18|-|TRBJ2-5|many
TGTGCCAGCTCACCACAGCCCATAGAGACCCAGTACTTC
CASSPQPIETQYF
>TRBV20-1|-|TRBJ2-3|-
TGCAGTGCTAGGACGGCGACAGATACGCAGTATTTT
CSARTATDTQYF
>TRBV19|TRBD1|TRBJ2-2|few
TGTGCCAGTAAGGGACAGGGGAACACCGGGGAGCTGTTTTTT
CASKGQGNTGELFF
>TRBV20-1|-|TRBJ2-3|many
TGCAGTGCTGACAAACAGGGCAGTACAGATACGCAGTATTTT
CSADKQGSTDTQYF
>TRBV5-1|TRBD2|TRBJ2-3|few
TGCGCCAGCGGGACTAGCGGAGCTAGCACAGATACGCAGTATTTT
CASGTSGASTDTQYF
>TRBV4-1|-|TRBJ1-4|-
TGCGCCAGCAGCCAACGACCCCGGGATAATGAAAAACTGTTTTTT
CASSQRPRDNEKLFF
>TRBV7-9|-|TRBJ1-1|-
TGTGCCAGCAGCTACAGGCAGGGTAACACTGAAGCTTTCTTT
CASSYRQGNTEAFF
>TRBV20-1|TRBD2|TRBJ2-1|-
TGCAGTGCCCCAAGTTTGTTAGCGGGCTCCTACAATGAGCAGTTCTTC
CSAPSLLAGSYNEQFF
>TRBV7-8|-|TRBJ1-1|many
TGTGCCAGCAGCTTAGGACACCTCACTGAAGCTTTCTTT
CASSLGHLTEAFF
>TRBV27|TRBD2|TRBJ2-1|many
TGTGCCAGCAGTTTTCTTCCTTCTGCGGGGGGTAATGAGCAGTTCTTC
CASSFLPSAGGNEQFF
>TRBV7-9|-|TRBJ1-1|-
TGTACCAGCAGCTTAAGTCTGGGCGGCACTGAAGCTTTCTTT
CTSSLSLGGTEAFF